Listed below are T cell receptor beta chains from one sample, sequenced in a study of PD-1 blockade in classical Hodgkin lymphoma. TCRdb's table, derived via immunoSEQ multiplex PCR, lists solely in-frame clones and lacks some. The sample contains fewer than 55,000 clones, about nine tenths of which appear only once. The material was peripheral blood mononuclear cells (PBMCs), obtained at baseline. The receptors were sampled from a human donor with classical Hodgkin lymphoma. Each CDR3 is given with its conserved first and last residue. D genes are given only for firm matches. Where a row states a size, it is once, few, many or the class of an expanded clone; other rows omit it.

size: NA
D: NA
J: TRBJ2-1
V: TRBV6-1
CDR3: CASSEERSSYNEQFF
DNA: TGTGCCAGCAGTGAAGAACGGAGCTCCTACAATGAGCAGTTCTTC

size: few
D: NA
J: TRBJ1-2
V: TRBV13
CDR3: CASSSGQDVNYGYTF
DNA: TGTGCCAGCAGCTCAGGCCAAGACGTCAACTATGGCTACACCTTC

size: few
D: NA
J: TRBJ2-5
V: TRBV15
CDR3: CATSSFREGRETQYF
DNA: TGTGCCACCAGCAGCTTCCGGGAAGGGCGGGAGACCCAGTACTTC

size: NA
D: TRBD2
J: TRBJ2-7
V: TRBV9
CDR3: CASSEGGSTIEQYF
DNA: TGTGCCAGCAGCGAGGGCGGGAGCACCATCGAGCAGTACTTC

size: NA
D: NA
J: TRBJ1-6
V: TRBV28
CDR3: CASSPAGSSYNSPLHF
DNA: TGTGCCAGCAGTCCCGCCGGAAGCTCCTATAATTCACCCCTCCACTTT

size: NA
D: TRBD2
J: TRBJ2-7
V: TRBV18
CDR3: CASSPPAVAGNEQYF
DNA: TGTGCCAGCTCACCACCGGCTGTAGCGGGTAACGAGCAGTACTTC

size: few
D: TRBD1
J: TRBJ1-5
V: TRBV6-1
CDR3: CASSEGTGTGQPQHF
DNA: TGTGCCAGCAGTGAAGGGACAGGGACGGGTCAGCCCCAGCATTTT

size: NA
D: NA
J: TRBJ1-5
V: TRBV14
CDR3: CASSQSSNQPQHF
DNA: TGTGCCAGCAGCCAAAGTAGCAATCAGCCCCAGCATTTT

size: NA
D: TRBD2
J: TRBJ2-5
V: TRBV29-1
CDR3: CSVAGRAQETQYF
DNA: TGCAGCGTTGCCGGGAGGGCCCAAGAGACCCAGTACTTC

size: few
D: NA
J: TRBJ1-1
V: TRBV28
CDR3: CAGGDFTEAFF
DNA: TGTGCCGGGGGAGATTTCACTGAAGCTTTCTTT

size: NA
D: NA
J: TRBJ2-7
V: TRBV6-1
CDR3: CASSQGFQYEQYF
DNA: TGTGCCAGCAGTCAGGGATTCCAGTACGAGCAGTACTTC

size: NA
D: TRBD1
J: TRBJ1-2
V: TRBV18
CDR3: CASSPGTGNGYTF
DNA: TGTGCCAGCTCACCCGGGACAGGGAATGGCTACACCTTC

size: NA
D: NA
J: TRBJ2-3
V: TRBV6-1
CDR3: CAMGDGTDTQYF
DNA: TGTGCCATGGGGGATGGCACAGATACGCAGTATTTT

size: NA
D: TRBD1
J: TRBJ1-1
V: TRBV27
CDR3: CASSLARGGTEAFF
DNA: TGTGCCAGCAGTTTAGCCAGGGGGGGTACTGAAGCTTTCTTT

size: NA
D: NA
J: TRBJ2-7
V: TRBV11-2
CDR3: CASSLVRGEQYF
DNA: TGTGCCAGCAGCTTAGTTAGGGGCGAGCAGTACTTC

size: NA
D: NA
J: TRBJ1-6
V: TRBV19
CDR3: CATSTGNSPLHF
DNA: TGTGCCACCTCAACAGGGAATTCACCCCTCCACTTT

size: NA
D: NA
J: TRBJ2-7
V: TRBV7-2
CDR3: CASSYSRSHPEQYF
DNA: TGTGCCAGCAGCTATTCCCGGTCCCACCCGGAGCAGTACTTC

size: NA
D: TRBD2
J: TRBJ2-7
V: TRBV5-1
CDR3: CASSLLQGAGLAGEQYF
DNA: TGCGCCAGCAGCCTTCTACAGGGAGCGGGACTAGCGGGCGAGCAGTACTTC

size: NA
D: TRBD2
J: TRBJ2-1
V: TRBV29-1
CDR3: CSVEGLAGGPNSYNEQFF
DNA: TGCAGCGTTGAGGGACTAGCGGGAGGGCCTAATTCCTACAATGAGCAGTTCTTC

size: NA
D: TRBD1
J: TRBJ1-6
V: TRBV7-2
CDR3: CASSFPGQGGSPLHF
DNA: TGTGCCAGCAGCTTCCCGGGACAGGGAGGGTCACCCCTCCACTTT

size: NA
D: TRBD2
J: TRBJ2-5
V: TRBV7-9
CDR3: CASSTGGETQYF
DNA: TGTGCCAGCTCCACGGGGGGGGAGACCCAGTACTTC

size: NA
D: NA
J: TRBJ2-7
V: TRBV9
CDR3: CASSAGRGEQYF
DNA: TGTGCCAGCAGCGCCGGACGAGGCGAGCAGTACTTC

size: NA
D: NA
J: TRBJ2-3
V: TRBV29-1
CDR3: CSAGQKSTDTQYF
DNA: TGCAGCGCTGGACAGAAAAGCACAGATACGCAGTATTTT

size: NA
D: NA
J: TRBJ1-3
V: TRBV6-5
CDR3: CASSTTGHSGNTIYF
DNA: TGTGCCAGCAGTACTACGGGGCACTCTGGAAACACCATATATTTT

size: once
D: NA
J: TRBJ2-5
V: TRBV5-1
CDR3: CASSLGGAQETQYF
DNA: TGCGCCAGCAGCTTGGGAGGGGCTCAAGAGACCCAGTACTTC

size: once
D: TRBD1
J: TRBJ2-7
V: TRBV7-8
CDR3: CASSLDRGFYEQYF
DNA: TGTGCCAGCAGCCTGGACAGGGGGTTCTACGAGCAGTACTTC

size: NA
D: NA
J: TRBJ2-2
V: TRBV5-1
CDR3: CASASIVAGSTGELFF
DNA: TGCGCCAGCGCGAGCATTGTAGCAGGGAGTACCGGGGAGCTGTTTTTT

size: NA
D: NA
J: TRBJ2-3
V: TRBV28
CDR3: CASGFASVTDTQYF
DNA: TGTGCCAGCGGGTTTGCTTCGGTGACAGATACGCAGTATTTT

size: NA
D: TRBD1
J: TRBJ1-2
V: TRBV28
CDR3: CASSPPTGALYFYGYTF
DNA: TGTGCCAGCAGTCCCCCGACAGGGGCCCTTTACTTCTATGGCTACACCTTC

size: NA
D: TRBD1
J: TRBJ2-7
V: TRBV18
CDR3: CASSLLTGTGVYEQYF
DNA: TGTGCCAGCTCCCTCCTGACCGGGACAGGGGTTTACGAGCAGTACTTC

size: NA
D: NA
J: TRBJ2-1
V: TRBV18
CDR3: CASSPPWGVREQFF
DNA: TGTGCCAGCTCACCACCGTGGGGGGTAAGAGAGCAGTTCTTC

size: NA
D: NA
J: TRBJ2-3
V: TRBV13
CDR3: CASSFQRAPRYF
DNA: TGTGCCAGCAGCTTCCAGCGGGCTCCTAGGTATTTT

size: NA
D: TRBD1
J: TRBJ2-1
V: TRBV4-1
CDR3: CASSQAKGQGRNEQFF
DNA: TGCGCCAGCAGCCAAGCAAAGGGACAGGGTCGCAATGAGCAGTTCTTC

size: NA
D: TRBD1
J: TRBJ2-7
V: TRBV27
CDR3: CASSLSGTGGLEQYF
DNA: TGTGCCAGCAGTTTATCCGGGACAGGGGGTCTAGAGCAGTACTTC

size: NA
D: TRBD1
J: TRBJ2-1
V: TRBV6-5
CDR3: CASRSQGHNEQFF
DNA: TGTGCCAGCAGATCACAGGGGCACAATGAGCAGTTCTTC

size: NA
D: TRBD2
J: TRBJ2-1
V: TRBV11-3
CDR3: CASSFTSGGYNEQFF
DNA: TGTGCCAGCAGCTTCACTAGCGGGGGCTACAATGAGCAGTTCTTC

size: once
D: NA
J: TRBJ2-2
V: TRBV7-3
CDR3: CASRTNTGELFF
DNA: TGTGCCAGTCGGACGAACACCGGGGAGCTGTTTTTT

size: once
D: NA
J: TRBJ2-5
V: TRBV18
CDR3: CASSPIGRETQYF
DNA: TGTGCCAGCTCACCAATAGGAAGGGAGACCCAGTACTTC

size: NA
D: NA
J: TRBJ1-1
V: TRBV9
CDR3: CASSVALKGTEAFF
DNA: TGTGCCAGCAGCGTGGCCCTGAAGGGCACTGAAGCTTTCTTT

size: NA
D: TRBD1
J: TRBJ2-7
V: TRBV5-1
CDR3: CASSLETTGAYEQYF
DNA: TGCGCCAGCAGCTTGGAGACTACAGGGGCCTACGAGCAGTACTTC

size: NA
D: NA
J: TRBJ1-5
V: TRBV23-1
CDR3: CASSSSGGKCNQPQHF
DNA: TGCGCCAGCAGTTCATCGGGGGGGAAGTGCAATCAGCCCCAGCATTTT

size: NA
D: TRBD2
J: TRBJ2-5
V: TRBV19
CDR3: CASSISIFVLAGGLQETQYF
DNA: TGTGCCAGTAGTATCAGTATATTCGTACTAGCGGGGGGCCTCCAAGAGACCCAGTACTTC

size: NA
D: TRBD1
J: TRBJ1-5
V: TRBV6-1
CDR3: CASSWTGSYNQPQHF
DNA: TGTGCCAGCAGTTGGACAGGGTCCTACAATCAGCCCCAGCATTTT

size: NA
D: TRBD1
J: TRBJ1-3
V: TRBV6-5
CDR3: CASSLMTGQNTIYF
DNA: TGTGCCAGCAGTTTGATGACAGGGCAAAACACCATATATTTT

size: NA
D: TRBD1
J: TRBJ1-4
V: TRBV7-2
CDR3: CASSPWTGPYEKLFF
DNA: TGTGCCAGCAGCCCCTGGACAGGGCCTTATGAAAAACTGTTTTTT

size: NA
D: NA
J: TRBJ1-2
V: TRBV27
CDR3: CASKQGLDVGYTF
DNA: TGTGCCAGCAAACAGGGTTTAGATGTTGGCTACACCTTC

size: NA
D: TRBD2
J: TRBJ2-3
V: TRBV27
CDR3: CASSFSGGIDTQYF
DNA: TGTGCCAGCAGTTTTAGCGGGGGGATAGATACGCAGTATTTT

size: NA
D: NA
J: TRBJ2-2
V: TRBV5-1
CDR3: CASIQDGYTGELFF
DNA: TGCGCCAGCATCCAGGACGGTTACACCGGGGAGCTGTTTTTT

size: NA
D: NA
J: TRBJ1-2
V: TRBV18
CDR3: CASSPGSLGDYGYTF
DNA: TGTGCCAGCTCACCAGGGTCTCTTGGGGACTATGGCTACACCTTC

size: few
D: NA
J: TRBJ1-1
V: TRBV14
CDR3: CASSQEGALNTEAFF
DNA: TGTGCCAGCAGCCAAGAAGGGGCGCTGAACACTGAAGCTTTCTTT

size: NA
D: NA
J: TRBJ1-2
V: TRBV28
CDR3: CASSRVIQTTTNYGYTF
DNA: TGTGCCAGCAGCAGAGTTATTCAAACAACTACTAACTATGGCTACACCTTC

size: NA
D: NA
J: TRBJ1-5
V: TRBV4-2
CDR3: CASSQDPGELINQPQHF
DNA: TGTGCCAGCAGCCAGGACCCCGGGGAGCTGATCAATCAGCCCCAGCATTTT

size: NA
D: NA
J: TRBJ1-1
V: TRBV28
CDR3: CASSGHRFGNTEAFF
DNA: TGTGCCAGCAGCGGCCACAGATTCGGGAACACTGAAGCTTTCTTT

size: NA
D: TRBD2
J: TRBJ2-3
V: TRBV25-1
CDR3: CASSALVAGAVDTQYF
DNA: TGTGCCAGCAGTGCCTTGGTAGCGGGAGCGGTAGATACGCAGTATTTT